These T cell receptor beta chains were read from a single sample in a study of T cell changes during pregnancy in multiple sclerosis. The protocol was immunoSEQ multiplex PCR, while the TCRdb copy is restricted to in-frame clones and leaves out a portion. The sample has more than 80,000 clones; about 95% are singletons. Here the sequenced sample was peripheral blood, taken in the second trimester of pregnancy. The source of these receptors is a female donor with multiple sclerosis, enrolled in a pregnancy study. Each CDR3 is given with its conserved first and last residue. D genes are given only for firm matches. Only some rows state a clone size, as once, few, many or a class for expanded clones.

once,TRBV10-3,NA,TRBJ1-2,TGTGCCATCAGTGAGGGCGGGGGCTACACCTTC,CAISEGGGYTF
NA,TRBV5-5,NA,TRBJ1-1,TGTGCCAGCAGCTTGTCAGGTTCTGAAGCTTTCTTT,CASSLSGSEAFF
NA,TRBV5-1,NA,TRBJ2-7,TGCGCCAGCGGACAGATCAGCTCCTACGAGCAGTACTTC,CASGQISSYEQYF
NA,TRBV29-1,NA,TRBJ1-1,TGCAGCGTTGAAACGACAGAAGCTTTCTTT,CSVETTEAFF
few,TRBV18,TRBD1,TRBJ1-5,TGTGCCAGCTCACAATCGCGGACAGGGAGCGATCAGCCCCAGCATTTT,CASSQSRTGSDQPQHF
NA,TRBV12-5,NA,TRBJ2-3,TGTGCTAGTGGTTTCGCCCGACATACAAATAGCACAGATACGCAGTATTTT,CASGFARHTNSTDTQYF
NA,TRBV4-1,TRBD1,TRBJ1-4,TGCGCCAGCAGCCAAGGGGGACAGGGAAATGAAAAACTGTTTTTT,CASSQGGQGNEKLFF
NA,TRBV27,TRBD1,TRBJ2-5,TGTGCCAGCAGTAGAGACAGGGGGGGAGAGACCCAGTACTTC,CASSRDRGGETQYF
NA,TRBV18,NA,TRBJ1-2,TGTGCCAGCTCACCATCCGGACAAGGCCTCGACTATGGCTACACCTTC,CASSPSGQGLDYGYTF
NA,TRBV7-8,TRBD1,TRBJ1-2,TGTGCCAGCAGCCCCGGACAGGGTAACTATGGCTACACCTTC,CASSPGQGNYGYTF
NA,TRBV4-2,TRBD2,TRBJ2-1,TGTGCCAGCAGCCAGGAGCCGGGACTAGCGGCTGCGAATGAGCAGTTCTTC,CASSQEPGLAAANEQFF
NA,TRBV5-1,NA,TRBJ2-1,TGCGCCAGCAGCTTTAGACTAGCCTACAATGAGCAGTTCTTC,CASSFRLAYNEQFF
once,TRBV27,TRBD2,TRBJ2-7,TGTGCCAGCACCCCAGCGGGAGGGGGGTTCATCTACGAGCAGTACTTC,CASTPAGGGFIYEQYF
NA,TRBV18,NA,TRBJ2-7,TGTGCCAGCTCACCACCGAGGGGGGGGGAGGGATCCCCAAACCACGAGCAGTACTTC,CASSPPRGGEGSPNHEQYF
NA,TRBV18,TRBD2,TRBJ2-5,TGTGCCAGCTCACTTGGACTAGCGGGAGGCCAAGAGACCCAGTACTTC,CASSLGLAGGQETQYF
NA,TRBV27,TRBD2,TRBJ2-1,TGTGCCAGCAGTTATAGCGGGAGGGGGAATGAGCAGTTCTTC,CASSYSGRGNEQFF